This T cell receptor beta chain was identified in a study of HIV-infected patients and healthy controls. cDNA was made from 400 to 500 ng RNA using alpha and beta constant primers. Each of the alpha and beta chains got its own library through chain-specific third strand synthesis with indices. In TCRdb, the 5' RACE reads were re-called with MiXCR into one record per CDR3 protein. The sample lists more than 4,000 distinct CDR3 sequences, approximately 20% occurring once. Losses at the gene ends were 4 bases for V and 6 bases for J; bases not matched to a gene: 6. This CDR3 has 14 residues. CDR1 is SGHTA and CDR2 is FQGNSA in the germline V gene. Roughly three months, about 14 weeks, into antiretroviral therapy, follow-up blood was collected. Whole blood was used without fractionation, so all unsorted peripheral T cells were included. By proportion, this clonotype is medium-sized (0.01 to 0.1%). What it recognizes is unknown.

Study results and limitations: HIV-infected repertoires had significantly higher mean Gini indices than controls, possibly reflecting oligoclonality.

The sequence came from an adult with HIV infection. The specimen comprised blood, sampled during antiretroviral therapy. The chain uses TRBV7-2 and TRBJ2-3; TRBD1 aligns across 8 bases. CDR3 in DNA: TGTGCCAGCAGCTCCGACAGGGGTTCGGATACGCAGTATTTT. Amino acid sequence: CASSSDRGSDTQYF. Based on the CDR3 plus reference TRBV7-2 and TRBJ2-3, the full variable domain is GAGVSQSPSNKVTEKGKDVELRCDPISGHTALYWYRQSLGQGLEFLIYFQGNSAPDKSGLPSDRFSAERTGGSVSTLTIQRTQQEDSAVYLCASSSDRGSDTQYFGPGTRLTVL.